Ten or more counts support the clone carrying this T cell receptor (beta chain). Time point in this sample: blood at routine non-recurrence follow-up after resection. In each case, whole RNA from tumor, nontumor lung or frozen PBMC was sequenced unsorted. This record belongs to a study of spatial heterogeneity in lung cancer. Per germline, CDR1 LGHNA and CDR2 YNFKEQ. CDR3 length: 18 amino acids. V gave up 0 bases and J gave up 0 bases, with 17 bases separating them. On each TCR cDNA molecule, a unique molecular identifier was present. MiXCR, applied by TCRdb to the 5' RACE reads, yields one record per CDR3 protein. Altogether under 150,000 distinct CDR3 sequences are present, roughly a tenth being singletons, with the ten largest covering approximately 24%.

The sample in question was PBMCs, obtained at follow-up. This receptor was identified in a female donor with early-stage non-small cell lung cancer. This sequence joins TRBV4-2 and TRBJ1-1, with unresolved D. CDR3 sequence (DNA): TGTGCCAGCAGCCAAGATCAAATCTGGACCTCACTGAACACTGAAGCTTTCTTT. Encoded protein: CASSQDQIWTSLNTEAFF.